The 2 T cell receptor beta chains presented below share a single source sample, sequenced in a study of blood T cell repertoires in COVID-19 (TCRdb year 2020). Libraries were prepared through the immunoSEQ multiplex PCR assay. The clones in this table, taken by TCRdb from immuneACCESS, are in-frame only. Not every clone is retained; where verified, under half of the shortfall comes from an unresolved V gene, and the cause of the rest is unknown. Within this sample are around 63,000 clones, with around nine tenths of them counted one time only. The ten largest make up 1% to 1.5% of the sample. The sample taken for sequencing was peripheral blood. The source of these receptors is an older woman with acute or convalescent COVID-19.

The gene calls are TRBV28 and TRBJ1-5, with a weak D call TRBD1 (5 bases). Trimming removed 6 bases from V and 9 bases from J, with 21 bases in between. This CDR3 region has 15 residues. Germline V CDR1 and CDR2: MDHEN, SYDVKM. The CDR3: CASSYQQGRQRPQHF. The CDR3 DNA follows: TGTGCCAGCAGCTACCAGCAGGGCCGTCAGAGGCCCCAGCATTTT.

This clone was counted a few times. The chain carries TRBV3-1 (or the pseudogene TRBV3-2) and TRBJ1-3; weak D call: TRBD1 (5 bases). Trimming removed 0 bases from V and 4 bases from J, with 13 bases in between. From germline, CDR1 is LGHDT and CDR2 YNNKEL (reference sequence). The CDR3 is 16 amino acids. The CDR3 loop is CASSQDSPGWGNTIYF. CDR3 nucleotide sequence: TGTGCCAGCAGCCAAGATTCTCCAGGGTGGGGAAACACCATATATTTT.